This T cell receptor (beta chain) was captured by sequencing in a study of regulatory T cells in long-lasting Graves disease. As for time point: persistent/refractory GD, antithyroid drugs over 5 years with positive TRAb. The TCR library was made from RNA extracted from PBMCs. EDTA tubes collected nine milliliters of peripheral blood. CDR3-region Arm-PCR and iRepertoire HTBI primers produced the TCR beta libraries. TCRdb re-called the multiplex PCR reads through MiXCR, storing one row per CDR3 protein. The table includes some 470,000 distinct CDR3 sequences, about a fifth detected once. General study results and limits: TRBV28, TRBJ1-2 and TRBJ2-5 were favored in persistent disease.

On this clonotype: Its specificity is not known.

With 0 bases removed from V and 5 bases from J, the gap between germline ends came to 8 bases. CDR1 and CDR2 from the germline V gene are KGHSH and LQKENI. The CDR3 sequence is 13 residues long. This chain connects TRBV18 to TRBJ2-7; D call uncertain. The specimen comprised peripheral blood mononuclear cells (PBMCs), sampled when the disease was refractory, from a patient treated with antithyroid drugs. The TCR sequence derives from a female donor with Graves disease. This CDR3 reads CASSPPSDDEQYF. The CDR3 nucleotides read TGTGCCAGCTCACCACCTTCGGACGACGAGCAGTACTTC. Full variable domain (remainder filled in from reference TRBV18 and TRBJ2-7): NAGVMQNPRHLVRRRGQEARLRCSPMKGHSHVYWYRQLPEEGLKFMVYLQKENIIDESGMPKERFSAEFPKEGPSILRIQQVVRGDSAAYFCASSPPSDDEQYFGPGTRLTVT.